One and the same sample provided the 2 T cell receptor beta chains below, sequenced in a study of cytomegalovirus exposure and HLA in healthy donors. The PCR made use of 60 Vbeta and 13 Jbeta primers. Profiling relied on immunoSEQ multiplex PCR, and the TCRdb table lists in-frame clones only, not all of them. The sample has approximately 90,000 clones; roughly 80% are singletons. Sequencing used PBMCs. These receptors came from a middle-aged man in good health and CMV-seronegative.

V gene TRBV27 combines with J gene TRBJ2-1; 9 bases fit TRBD1. The ends lost 4 bases at V and 5 bases at J; junction bases unmatched: 3. The CDR3 length is 14 residues. Germline assignment: CDR1 MNHEY and CDR2 SMNVEV (reference sequence). The CDR3 DNA follows: TGTGCCAGCAGTTACAGGGGGCCGAACAATGAGCAGTTCTTC. This codes for CASSYRGPNNEQFF.

This chain connects TRBV25-1 to TRBJ1-1, with D tentatively TRBD1 (5 bases). Trimming pared 2 bases from V and 1 base from J, leaving 11 bases between. CDR1 and CDR2 (germline): MGHDK, SYGVNS. The CDR3 consists of 15 residues. The CDR3 sequence is CASSERRQSNTEAFF. The CDR3 bases are TGTGCCAGCAGTGAAAGGAGACAGTCGAACACTGAAGCTTTCTTT.